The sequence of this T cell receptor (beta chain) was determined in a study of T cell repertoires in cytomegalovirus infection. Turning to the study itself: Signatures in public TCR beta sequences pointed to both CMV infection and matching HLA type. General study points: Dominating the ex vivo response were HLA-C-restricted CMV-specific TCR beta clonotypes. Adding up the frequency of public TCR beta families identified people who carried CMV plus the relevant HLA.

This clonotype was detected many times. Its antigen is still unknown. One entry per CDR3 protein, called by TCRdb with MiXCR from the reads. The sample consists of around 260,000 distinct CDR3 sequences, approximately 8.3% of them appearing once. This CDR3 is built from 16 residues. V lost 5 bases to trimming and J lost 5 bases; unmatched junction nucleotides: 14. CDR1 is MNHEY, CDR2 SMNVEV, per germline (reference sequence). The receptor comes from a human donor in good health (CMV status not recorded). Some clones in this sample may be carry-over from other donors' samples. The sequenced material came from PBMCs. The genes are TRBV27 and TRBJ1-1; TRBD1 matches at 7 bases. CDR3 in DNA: TGTGCCAGCAGTCCCACAGGGGATGGTCGTGGGACTGAAGCTTTCTTT. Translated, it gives CASSPTGDGRGTEAFF.